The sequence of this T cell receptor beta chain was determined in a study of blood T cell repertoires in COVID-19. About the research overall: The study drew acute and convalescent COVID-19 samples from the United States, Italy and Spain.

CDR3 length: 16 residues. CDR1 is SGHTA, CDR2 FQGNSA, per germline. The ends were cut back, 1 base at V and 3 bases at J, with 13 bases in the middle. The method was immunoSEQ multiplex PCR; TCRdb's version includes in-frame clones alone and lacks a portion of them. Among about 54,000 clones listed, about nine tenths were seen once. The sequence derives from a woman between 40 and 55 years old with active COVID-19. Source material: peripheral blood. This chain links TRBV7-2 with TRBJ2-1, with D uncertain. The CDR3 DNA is TGTGCCAGCAGCTTAGACCCCAGCGTGCTCTACAATGAGCAGTTCTTC. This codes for CASSLDPSVLYNEQFF.